Each of the 9 T cell receptor beta chains below was sequenced from the same sample in a study of CD8+CD57+ T cells in acquired aplastic anemia. Both TCR beta VDJ combination and CDR3 sequence profiling were carried out. Genomic DNA was the template for this profiling. A single record per CDR3 protein comes from TCRdb applying MiXCR to the reads. The repertoire holds over 150,000 distinct CDR3 sequences, with around 75% as singletons. CD8+CD57+ cell expansion, shown by flow cytometry, had occurred in the patients selected for sequencing. Material: sorted CD4+, CD8+, or CD8+CD57+ T cells (not recorded which) from PBMCs. These receptor sequences come from a human donor with aplastic anemia.

V and J are TRBV7-8 and TRBJ1-3; 10 nucleotides match TRBD1. Germline V gene data show CDR1 as SGHVS and CDR2 as FQNEAQ. The CDR3 runs to 15 residues. V shed 5 bases and J 3 bases; nucleotides not matched to a gene: 4. CDR3 in amino acids: CASSQGTGVGNTIYF. The CDR3 DNA reads as TGTGCCAGCAGCCAAGGGACAGGGGTTGGAAACACCATATATTTT.

This chain uses TRBV7-9 with TRBJ1-6, with 10 bases matching TRBD1. Unmatched junction bases numbered 8, after V lost 4 bases and J lost 14 bases. CDR1 is SEHNR, CDR2 FQNEAQ, per germline (reference sequence). The CDR3 loop spans 14 amino acids. The chain's CDR3 is CASSSGQGKGALHF. In nucleotides, the CDR3 is TGTGCCAGCAGCTCGGGACAGGGGAAGGGGGCCCTCCACTTT.

The chain carries TRBV6-4 and TRBJ2-2; a possible D gene is TRBD1 (5 bases). Germline values: CDR1 MRHNA, CDR2 SNTAGT. V was clipped by 2 bases and J by 2 bases, with 12 bases between them. This CDR3 has 16 amino acids. This chain's CDR3 is CASSDSSGANTGELFF. In nucleotides, the CDR3 is TGTGCCAGCAGTGACAGCTCTGGGGCCAACACCGGGGAGCTGTTTTTT.

V gene TRBV7-2 combines with J gene TRBJ2-7; the match to TRBD2 covers 8 bases. Germline loops: CDR1 SGHTA, CDR2 FQGNSA. Trimming at V came to 5 bases and at J to 4 bases, leaving 7 bases not matched to a gene. The CDR3 is 14 residues long. CDR3 sequence reads: CASSKGGLEYEQYF. The CDR3 coding sequence is TGTGCCAGCAGCAAGGGGGGACTAGAGTACGAGCAGTACTTC.

As regards this clonotype: The junction departs from germline at one end; a sequencing error may be responsible. The chain is built from TRBV15 and TRBJ2-7; 10 bases match TRBD1. This CDR3 comprises 14 residues. In germline, CDR1 is LNHNV, CDR2 YYDKDF (reference sequence). For the CDR3, the DNA is TGTGCCACCAGCAGAGTCTATGAGGGACAGGGGTACCACTTC. It translates to CATSRVYEGQGYHF.

This chain joins TRBV9 and TRBJ1-1, with TRBD1 identical over 9 bases. The junction had 3 bases not matched to a gene; V was cut back by 0 bases and J by 0 bases. This CDR3 has 16 amino acids. From germline, CDR1 is SGDLS and CDR2 YYNGEE. The CDR3: CASSVVTGGLNTEAFF. The CDR3 DNA follows: TGTGCCAGCAGCGTAGTTACAGGGGGCTTGAACACTGAAGCTTTCTTT.

The sample holds many counts of this clonotype. CDR3 region: CASSIDGTGGAGILGYTF. CDR3 in DNA: TGTGCCAGTAGTATAGACGGGACAGGGGGCGCAGGGATACTTGGCTACACCTTC. This chain joins TRBV19 and TRBJ1-2; TRBD1 matches at 12 bases. The CDR3 has 18 amino acids. The germline V gene has CDR1 LNHDA and CDR2 SQIVND (reference sequence). The V and J ends lost 0 bases and 7 bases, in that order; junction bases with no gene match: 12.

The rearrangement uses TRBV7-2 and TRBJ2-5, with D possibly being TRBD2 (6 bases). V lost 4 bases and J lost 2, with 14 bases in between. Germline values: CDR1 SGHTA, CDR2 FQGNSA. The length of the CDR3 is 15 residues. The CDR3 DNA reads as TGTGCCAGCAGCTCAAGGGGTCGGGGGCAAGAGACCCAGTACTTC. As protein: CASSSRGRGQETQYF.

The chain has TRBV5-1 and TRBJ2-5, with D unclear. The V gene's germline CDR1 is SGHRS and CDR2 YFSETQ. Between the trimmed V and J ends, which lost 0 bases and 2 bases, there was a span of 17 bases. CDR3 length: 17 residues. DNA of the CDR3: TGCGCCAGCAGCTTGGCCGTGGCTACCGCCCTTCAAGAGACCCAGTACTTC. Translation gives CASSLAVATALQETQYF.